The 29 T cell receptor beta chains in this list originate from one sample, sequenced in a study of regulatory T cells in long-lasting Graves disease. Noted time point: persistent/refractory GD, antithyroid drugs over 5 years with positive TRAb. Preparation of the TCR library used RNA extracted from PBMCs. According to the study, TCR beta libraries were built with iRepertoire HTBI primers and CDR3-region Arm-PCR. TCRdb called the multiplex PCR reads again in MiXCR, with one record for every CDR3 protein. The data contain 300,000 to 500,000 distinct CDR3 sequences, less than 25% of them singletons. The sequenced sample was peripheral blood mononuclear cells (PBMCs), obtained when the disease was refractory, from a patient treated with antithyroid drugs. Receptor source: a female donor with Graves disease.

This clonotype was counted a few times. The chain employs TRBV4-3 and TRBJ2-2; no firm D call. V lost 0 bases and J 3 bases, leaving 5 bases between the germline ends. The CDR3 is 14 amino acids. The germline V gene has CDR1 LGHNA and CDR2 YSLEER. The CDR3 sequence is CASSQELYTGELFF. In DNA, the CDR3 is TGCGCCAGCAGCCAAGAGCTATACACCGGGGAGCTGTTTTTT.

This clonotype has only a few counts. The chain carries TRBV7-2 and TRBJ1-2; 7 bases align to TRBD1. The CDR3 is 14 amino acids. V was pared by 6 bases and J by 1 base, with 5 bases of the junction left unmatched. Germline V lookup: CDR1 SGHTA, CDR2 FQGNSA. The CDR3, as DNA: TGTGCCAGCAGGAGTACAGGGGTTAACTATGGCTACACCTTC. It translates to CASRSTGVNYGYTF.

This clonotype has a handful of counts. The V gene is TRBV30, the J gene TRBJ2-7; D may be TRBD2 (6 bases). V was pared by 0 bases and J by 7 bases, with 13 bases between. In germline, CDR1 is GTSNPN, CDR2 SVGIG (reference sequence). CDR3 length equals 13 residues. CDR3 protein: CAWSVSRDSEQYF. The DNA of the CDR3 is TGTGCCTGGAGTGTTAGCCGGGACTCGGAGCAGTACTTC.

This clonotype was picked up many times. The chain carries TRBV13 and TRBJ2-5; 7 bases are shared with TRBD2. Germline trimming cut 4 bases from V and 0 bases from J; bases unmatched to any gene: 14. CDR1 is PRHDT, CDR2 FYEKMQ, per germline (reference sequence). The CDR3 contains 18 residues. The CDR3 DNA is TGTGCCAGCAGCTCCGGGACTATCAAGAGAGGGTACCAAGAGACCCAGTACTTC. Protein sequence: CASSSGTIKRGYQETQYF. The full variable domain, with the rest looked up from reference TRBV13 and TRBJ2-5, is AAGVIQSPRHLIKEKRETATLKCYPIPRHDTVYWYQQGPGQDPQFLISFYEKMQSDKGSIPDRFSAQQFSDYHSELNMSSLELGDSALYFCASSSGTIKRGYQETQYFGPGTRLLVL.

This clonotype was seen ten or more times. The chain combines TRBV20-1 with TRBJ2-4; the D is unclear. This CDR3 contains 18 residues. The ends were cut back, 0 bases at V and 0 bases at J, with 18 bases in the middle. Germline loops: CDR1 DFQATT, CDR2 SNEGSKA (reference sequence). CDR3: CSARDLSGLILAKNIQYF. The CDR3 DNA sequence: TGCAGTGCTAGAGATCTGTCGGGTTTAATACTAGCCAAAAACATTCAGTACTTC.

The V and J genes are TRBV19 and TRBJ1-5, with TRBD1 identical over 11 bases. The V segment lost 4 bases and the J segment 1 base; nucleotides outside the gene matches: 6. Germline lookup yields CDR1 LNHDA and CDR2 SQIVND (reference sequence). CDR3 length: 17 amino acids. This CDR3 is CASSNTGTGGSNQPQHF. The CDR3 nucleotides read TGTGCCAGTAGTAACACCGGGACAGGGGGAAGCAATCAGCCCCAGCATTTT.

Comment on this clonotype: A read error may explain this, as a much larger clone is one base away. The genes are TRBV7-2 and TRBJ1-2; D gene ambiguous. The CDR3 is 11 residues long. V lost 5 bases, J lost 4 bases, and 5 bases lay in between. The germline gives CDR1 SGHTA, CDR2 FQGNSA. CDR3 protein: CASSAAYGYTF. The DNA of the CDR3 is TGTGCCAGCAGCGCGGCCTATGGCTACACCTTC.

This clonotype occurred a few times. This chain links TRBV6-2 or TRBV6-3 with TRBJ2-2; 8 positions agree with TRBD1. V was pared by 6 bases and J by 5 bases, with 5 bases of the junction left unmatched. CDR1 and CDR2 from the germline V gene are MNHEY and SVGEGT. This CDR3 contains 14 residues. The CDR3 is CASSGTGGTGELFF. Written as DNA, the CDR3 is TGTGCCAGCAGCGGGACAGGTGGGACCGGGGAGCTGTTTTTT.

The chain recombines TRBV9 with TRBJ2-7; 10 nucleotides line up with TRBD1. CDR1 and CDR2 from the germline V gene are SGDLS and YYNGEE. The ends lost 0 bases at V and 5 bases at J; junction bases unmatched: 8. The CDR3 loop spans 16 amino acids. CDR3 sequence reads: CASSVASGQGLDEQYF. In nucleotides, the CDR3 is TGTGCCAGCAGCGTAGCTTCGGGACAGGGGTTGGACGAGCAGTACTTC.

This chain links TRBV7-8 with TRBJ2-1, with 14 bases identical to TRBD2. Germline CDR1 and CDR2: SGHVS and FQNEAQ. The CDR3 extends over 15 amino acids. J was trimmed by 10 bases and V by 3 bases; bases with no gene match: 5. CDR3 nucleotide sequence: TGTGCCAGCAGCTTGGGACTAGCGGGAGCAGGGGAGCAGTTCTTC. Translating it yields CASSLGLAGAGEQFF.

The chain employs TRBV6-1 and TRBJ1-2, with D perhaps matching TRBD1 (5 bases). CDR1 and CDR2 (germline): MNHNS, SASEGT. The V end was cut by 7 bases, the J end by 0 bases, with 15 bases between. The CDR3 has 15 residues. The CDR3 DNA reads as TGTGCCAGCACCGACTCGGGGCGGACTAACTATGGCTACACCTTC. Translating gives CASTDSGRTNYGYTF.

This clonotype has ten or more counts. J is TRBJ1-5 and V is TRBV20-1, with D hard to call. Trimming stripped 6 bases from V and 1 base from J, with 10 bases between. CDR3 length: 13 amino acids. Germline V gene lookup returns CDR1 DFQATT and CDR2 SNEGSKA (reference sequence). Here the CDR3 reads CSAHRVSNQPQHF. The CDR3 DNA reads as TGCAGTGCCCACCGTGTAAGCAATCAGCCCCAGCATTTT.

There are a few counts of this clonotype. The chain couples TRBV25-1 to TRBJ1-1; D remains ambiguous. V gave up 3 bases and J gave up 1 base, with 9 bases separating them. The CDR3 is 14 residues long. Germline loops: CDR1 MGHDK, CDR2 SYGVNS. The CDR3 bases are TGTGCCAGCAGTGAGGACGGGGAGAACACTGAAGCTTTCTTT. Residues: CASSEDGENTEAFF.

This clonotype was counted only a few times. CDR3 protein: CSARDPAQGALNTEAFF. In DNA, the CDR3 is TGCAGTGCTAGAGATCCGGCACAGGGGGCATTGAACACTGAAGCTTTCTTT. This chain joins TRBV20-1 and TRBJ1-1; 9 nucleotides align to TRBD1. This CDR3 is 17 amino acids long. V lost 0 bases, J lost 0 bases, and 8 bases stayed unmatched. Germline V CDR1 and CDR2: DFQATT, SNEGSKA (reference sequence).

This clonotype has at least ten counts. CDR3 nucleotides: TGTGCCAGCACAAAAGGGTCTGGCCTGGTGAGAGAGCAGTACTTC. Translating gives CASTKGSGLVREQYF. The V call is TRBV12-3 or TRBV12-4, the J call TRBJ2-7, with D unclear. CDR3 length equals 15 residues. V was cut by 7 bases and J by 7 bases, with 23 bases left in between.

This clonotype was recorded at least ten times. The chain uses TRBV28 and TRBJ1-2; D is uncertain. The CDR3 spans 12 residues. V was pared by 3 bases and J by 7 bases, with 9 bases between. The V gene's germline CDR1 is MDHEN and CDR2 SYDVKM. DNA of the CDR3: TGTGCCAGCAGTTTGATGGGTCGTGGCTACACCTTC. It encodes CASSLMGRGYTF.

V gene TRBV6-2 or TRBV6-3 combines with J gene TRBJ2-4; 7 nucleotides line up with TRBD2. V lost 7 bases, J lost 3 bases, and 3 bases stayed unmatched. This CDR3 has 13 amino acids. Germline-derived CDR1 and CDR2 are MNHEY and SVGEGT. The CDR3 reads CASTASGKNIQYF. The CDR3 nucleotides read TGTGCCAGCACGGCTAGCGGCAAAAACATTCAGTACTTC.

The CDR3 DNA reads as TGTGCCAGCAGCTTGGAGCGGGAGGGGTGGCCCTACGAGCAGTACTTC. It specifies CASSLEREGWPYEQYF. V is TRBV13 and J is TRBJ2-7; 10 positions agree with TRBD2. Germline V gene sequence: CDR1 PRHDT, CDR2 FYEKMQ (reference sequence). J gave up 2 bases and V 3 bases, and 7 bases lay outside the gene matches. CDR3 length: 16 residues. Complete variable domain (other parts from reference TRBV13 and TRBJ2-7): AAGVIQSPRHLIKEKRETATLKCYPIPRHDTVYWYQQGPGQDPQFLISFYEKMQSDKGSIPDRFSAQQFSDYHSELNMSSLELGDSALYFCASSLEREGWPYEQYFGPGTRLTVT.

Many counts were recorded for this clonotype. The rearrangement links TRBV6-2 or TRBV6-3 to TRBJ2-7; 10 nucleotides match TRBD1. CDR3 size: 17 residues. Unmatched junction bases numbered 13, after V lost 4 bases and J lost 4 bases. CDR1 and CDR2 from the germline V gene are MNHEY and SVGEGT. The CDR3 protein is CASSFHPTGGISYEQYF. For the CDR3, the DNA is TGTGCCAGCAGTTTTCACCCGACAGGGGGCATTTCGTACGAGCAGTACTTC.

About this clonotype itself: A read error likely explains this, since a far larger clone differs by one base. The gene calls are TRBV7-9 and TRBJ2-5; no definite D call. The CDR3 has 11 residues. With 1 base removed from V and 6 bases from J, the gap between germline ends came to 3 bases. From germline, CDR1 is SEHNR and CDR2 FQNEAQ (reference sequence). Here the CDR3 reads CASSLEKTQYF. The CDR3 nucleotides read TGTGCCAGCAGCTTAGAAAAGACCCAGTACTTC.

This clonotype occurred many times. This sequence joins TRBV3-1 and TRBJ2-7; 7 nucleotides agree with TRBD1. Unmatched junction bases numbered 3, after V lost 1 base and J lost 6 bases. The CDR3 has 13 residues. Germline values: CDR1 LGHDT, CDR2 YNNKEL (reference sequence). CDR3 DNA: TGTGCCAGCAGCCAAGTCCCAGGGGGCGAGCAGTACTTC. It specifies CASSQVPGGEQYF.

The chain recombines TRBV5-6 with TRBJ1-2, with D hard to call. Trimming cost V 6 bases and J 7 bases, with 16 bases left between them. This CDR3 contains 13 residues. CDR1 and CDR2 from the germline V gene are SGHDT and YYEEEE. CDR3 coding DNA: TGTGCCAGCACCTTAGGACGGATGGGTGGCTACACCTTC. Residues: CASTLGRMGGYTF.

The chain recombines TRBV7-2 with TRBJ2-2, with TRBD2 matching 10 bases. The germline V gene encodes CDR1 SGHTA and CDR2 FQGNSA. CDR3 length: 16 residues. The junction had 5 bases not matched to a gene; V was cut back by 1 base and J by 6 bases. The DNA for the CDR3 is TGTGCCAGCAGCTTAGGAGCGGGAGGGCCAGCCGGGGAGCTGTTTTTT. It is translated as CASSLGAGGPAGELFF.

This clonotype was seen more than once but under ten times. The chain employs TRBV4-1 and TRBJ2-7; D could derive from TRBD1 or TRBD2 (5 bases each). The CDR3 contains 15 residues. The germline V and J ends were trimmed by 0 bases and 0 bases, with 9 bases remaining between them. The V gene's germline CDR1 is MGHRA and CDR2 YSYEKL. CDR3: CASSQDSGTSYEQYF. CDR3 coding DNA: TGCGCCAGCAGCCAAGATTCCGGGACCTCCTACGAGCAGTACTTC.

This clonotype was picked up a small number of times. V is TRBV28 and J is TRBJ2-3; D remains ambiguous. The CDR3 has 16 residues. V was pared by 6 bases and J by 1 base, with 17 bases between. Germline V gene data show CDR1 as MDHEN and CDR2 as SYDVKM. The CDR3 bases are TGTGCCAGCAGCCGACACCGCCCTTCAGGCACAGATACGCAGTATTTT. This encodes CASSRHRPSGTDTQYF.

The table lists this clonotype with many counts. The chain combines TRBV27 with TRBJ1-2, with D perhaps matching TRBD1 (6 bases). CDR1 and CDR2 (germline): MNHEY, SMNVEV (reference sequence). This CDR3 contains 14 residues. Trimming left V 4 bases short and J 0 bases short, with 9 bases between. The CDR3 spells CASSSSGANYGYTF. The CDR3 DNA reads as TGTGCCAGCAGTTCGTCAGGGGCTAACTATGGCTACACCTTC.

This clonotype was detected many times. The chain recombines TRBV16 with TRBJ1-6; D call uncertain. Trimming removed 3 bases at V and 0 bases at J, with 6 bases between. Germline CDR1 is KGHSY and CDR2 is FQNENV. The CDR3 covers 15 residues. Here the CDR3 reads CASSQGSSYNSPLHF. The CDR3 DNA reads as TGTGCCAGCAGCCAGGGGAGCTCCTATAATTCACCCCTCCACTTT.

This clonotype was seen only once. The chain is built from TRBV27 and TRBJ2-6; no clear D. Germline V gene lookup returns CDR1 MNHEY and CDR2 SMNVEV (reference sequence). CDR3 length equals 18 residues. The germline V and J ends were trimmed by 1 base and 0 bases, with 13 bases remaining between them. CDR3 sequence: CASSLFTPTGSGANVLTF. DNA of the CDR3: TGTGCCAGCAGTTTATTTACACCGACCGGCTCTGGGGCCAACGTCCTGACTTTC.

This clonotype was recorded once. The chain joins TRBV10-3 to TRBJ1-1; D not resolved. V was cut by 0 bases and J by 4 bases, with 9 bases left in between. This CDR3 spans 14 amino acids. Germline CDR1 reads ENHRY; CDR2 reads SYGVKD. The CDR3 sequence is CAISESGGVTEAFF. Here the CDR3 DNA reads TGTGCCATCAGTGAGTCAGGAGGTGTCACTGAAGCTTTCTTT.